The 4 T cell receptor beta chains listed next were all sequenced from one sample in a study of OX40 agonist ivuxolimab in advanced cancers. The library was produced with the immunoSEQ multiplex PCR assay. TCRdb retrieved this table from immuneACCESS and kept in-frame rearrangements only. Not all clones are present; in checked studies, unresolved V genes account for under half, and no reason is known for the remainder. This sample is represented by 30,000 to 40,000 clones; 92% of them were singletons. 20% to 25% of the sample belongs to the ten largest clones. The sequencing here drew on CD4+ or CD8+ T cells sorted from blood, taken in a trial of the OX40 agonist ivuxolimab. These receptors were collected from an adult with an advanced solid tumor such as melanoma, head and neck, liver or kidney cancer.

The chain is built from TRBV10-2 and TRBJ2-5, with D possibly matching TRBD2 (6 bases). Trimming pared 6 bases from V and 2 bases from J, leaving 7 bases between. This CDR3 contains 12 residues. Germline loops: CDR1 WSHSY, CDR2 SAAADI. CDR3 sequence (DNA): TGCGCCAGCAGAAGCGGGCAAGAGACCCAGTACTTC. Amino acids: CASRSGQETQYF.

The chain uses TRBV10-2 and TRBJ1-4; D is unresolved. This CDR3 has 15 residues. Per the germline V gene, CDR1 is WSHSY and CDR2 is SAAADI. The V and J ends lost 2 bases and 0 bases respectively, with 7 bases between them. CDR3 amino acids: CASSEEVATNEKLFF. The DNA for the CDR3 is TGCGCCAGCAGTGAGGAGGTTGCAACTAATGAAAAACTGTTTTTT.

J is TRBJ2-1 and V is TRBV5-1; 13 positions match TRBD2. Germline loops: CDR1 SGHRS, CDR2 YFSETQ. The CDR3 is 15 residues long. V shed 4 bases and J 7 bases; nucleotides not matched to a gene: 5. The CDR3 bases are TGCGCCAGCAGCCCCGGGACTAGCGGGGCTAATGAGCAGTTCTTC. Translation gives CASSPGTSGANEQFF.

V is TRBV27 and J is TRBJ2-1; no clear D. The CDR3 is made up of 12 amino acids. The germline V and J ends were trimmed by 6 bases and 12 bases, with 15 bases remaining between them. CDR1 is MNHEY, CDR2 SMNVEV, per germline (reference sequence). The CDR3 bases are TGTGCCAGCAGCTCCACTCGGAGCCCGCAGTTCTTC. It encodes CASSSTRSPQFF.